The 27 T cell receptor beta chains in this list originate from one sample, sequenced in a study of blood T cells in healthy people across ages. A sample-barcoded 5' primer and a J-beta primer mix were used in a second PCR of roughly 7 to 11 cycles. TCRdb reanalysed the 5' RACE reads using MiXCR and keeps one entry per CDR3 protein. The sample lists more than 1.4 million distinct CDR3 sequences; roughly 40% were seen once. Specimen: blood. The receptor source for this set is a woman aged 18-35 years in good health.

This chain links TRBV19 with TRBJ2-7; 11 positions agree with TRBD1. J was trimmed by 4 bases and V by 1 base; bases with no gene match: 3. The germline V gene encodes CDR1 LNHDA and CDR2 SQIVND (reference sequence). This CDR3 comprises 15 residues. Written as DNA, the CDR3 is TGTGCCAGTAGTATAGGGACAGGGGGCGAATACGAGCAGTACTTC. The encoded protein is CASSIGTGGEYEQYF.

This clonotype came up a few times. This rearrangement joins TRBV7-2 to TRBJ2-1; either TRBD1 or TRBD2 may fit D (6 bases each). Per the germline V gene, CDR1 is SGHTA and CDR2 is FQGNSA. The CDR3 totals 15 residues. V lost 2 bases and J 10 bases, leaving 18 bases between the germline ends. CDR3 DNA sequence: TGTGCCAGCAGCTTATCTACCACGGGGGCTAACGAGCAGTTCTTC. This translates into CASSLSTTGANEQFF.

This sequence joins TRBV28 and TRBJ2-7; 7 nucleotides match TRBD1. Germline CDR1 MDHEN, CDR2 SYDVKM. The CDR3 sequence is 14 residues long. V shed 6 bases and J 5 bases; nucleotides not matched to a gene: 10. The CDR3, as DNA: TGTGCCAGCAGCCAACCGACAGGGTACAACGAGCAGTACTTC. Translated: CASSQPTGYNEQYF. Together with reference TRBV28 and TRBJ2-7, the CDR3 gives the full variable domain: DVKVTQSSRYLVKRTGEKVFLECVQDMDHENMFWYRQDPGLGLRLIYFSYDVKMKEKGDIPEGYSVSREKKERFSLILESASTNQTSMYLCASSQPTGYNEQYFGPGTRLTVT.

The rearrangement uses TRBV12-3 or TRBV12-4 and TRBJ2-3; 8 bases fit TRBD1. The CDR3 is made up of 13 amino acids. The trim removed 10 bases at V and 3 bases at J, leaving 6 bases unmatched. In DNA, the CDR3 is TGTGCCATCGCTCGACAGGGGACAGATACGCAGTATTTT. This sequence encodes CAIARQGTDTQYF.

This clonotype was picked up many times. This chain links TRBV2 with TRBJ2-7, with D perhaps TRBD2 (5 bases). The CDR3 is 11 residues long. Germline V lookup: CDR1 SNHLY, CDR2 FYNNEI. The V end lost 7 bases, the J end lost 1 base, and 5 bases lay between the germline ends. CDR3 DNA sequence: TGTGCCAGCACGGGATCCTACGAGCAGTACTTC. It is translated as CASTGSYEQYF.

In this sample, this clonotype turned up many times. The chain is built from TRBV12-3 or TRBV12-4 and TRBJ2-7; D gene unclear. The CDR3 has 11 amino acids. The V end was cut by 6 bases, the J end by 3 bases, with 6 bases between. The CDR3 DNA reads as TGTGCCAGCAGCTCTTACTACGAGCAGTACTTC. Encoded protein: CASSSYYEQYF.

In its sample, this clonotype was seen a few times. The gene calls are TRBV29-1 and TRBJ2-7; D is perhaps TRBD1 or TRBD2 (5 bases each). Trimming took 4 bases from V and 0 from J, leaving 10 bases between them. CDR3 length: 13 amino acids. Germline V CDR1 and CDR2: SQVTM, ANQGSEA. The CDR3 nucleotides read TGCAGCGTTGTGTGGGGGTTCTCCTACGAGCAGTACTTC. Protein sequence: CSVVWGFSYEQYF.

The chain couples TRBV20-1 to TRBJ1-2, with D perhaps TRBD1 (5 bases). The CDR3 extends over 14 amino acids. The V and J ends lost 1 base and 2 bases respectively, with 11 bases between them. The germline CDR1 and CDR2 sequences are DFQATT and SNEGSKA (reference sequence). The CDR3 here is CSARVEGHNYGYTF. The CDR3, as DNA: TGCAGTGCTAGAGTGGAAGGACACAACTATGGCTACACCTTC.

V and J are TRBV3-1 and TRBJ1-1; D possibly corresponds to TRBD1 (6 bases). This CDR3 is built from 12 residues. Germline V gene sequence: CDR1 LGHDT, CDR2 YNNKEL (reference sequence). Trimming removed 7 bases at V and 10 bases at J, with 16 bases between. The CDR3 spells CASTRGGRGAFF. In DNA form, the CDR3 reads TGTGCCAGCACCCGGGGGGGGCGCGGAGCTTTCTTT.

The rearrangement joins TRBV3-1 to TRBJ1-2, with 9 bases aligning to TRBD1. Germline CDR1 and CDR2: LGHDT and YNNKEL (reference sequence). CDR3 size: 15 residues. V lost 3 bases to trimming and J lost 5 bases; unmatched junction nucleotides: 7. The chain's CDR3 is CASSHLGQGGYGYTF. DNA for the CDR3: TGTGCCAGCAGCCACCTGGGACAGGGAGGGTATGGCTACACCTTC.

The rearrangement uses TRBV20-1 and TRBJ1-1, with D perhaps matching TRBD1 (6 bases). The germline V and J ends were trimmed by 3 bases and 4 bases, with 15 bases remaining between them. This CDR3 is 14 amino acids long. Germline assignment: CDR1 DFQATT and CDR2 SNEGSKA (reference sequence). The CDR3 loop reads CSASQQGTLTEAFF. Here the CDR3 DNA reads TGCAGTGCTAGTCAGCAGGGGACGCTCACTGAAGCTTTCTTT.

This clonotype came up once. The chain employs TRBV12-3 or TRBV12-4 and TRBJ2-1, with D tentatively TRBD1 or TRBD2 (5 bases each). V gave up 4 bases and J gave up 8 bases, with 27 bases separating them. The CDR3 extends over 18 amino acids. In nucleotides, the CDR3 is TGTGCCAGCAGTTCCGGTTCGGCCTGGGACCACGCCGGCGATGAGCAGTTCTTC. Amino acid sequence: CASSSGSAWDHAGDEQFF.

Concerning this clonotype: A much larger clone sits a single nucleotide away, making a read error possible. The J gene is TRBJ2-5, the V gene TRBV29-1, with D unclear. This CDR3 is built from 14 residues. The V end lost 7 bases, the J end lost 2 bases, and 17 bases lay between the germline ends. Germline V gene lookup returns CDR1 SQVTM and CDR2 ANQGSEA. CDR3 nucleotides: TGCAGCGCCGAATGGGCGGATCCTCAAGAGACCCAGTACTTC. Amino acids: CSAEWADPQETQYF.

This chain links TRBV28 with TRBJ2-5; D perhaps matches TRBD1 (5 bases). V lost 4 bases and J lost 6, with 18 bases in between. This CDR3 is built from 15 residues. Germline CDR1 MDHEN, CDR2 SYDVKM. The CDR3 nucleotides read TGTGCCAGCAGTTGGCGTAGGGGATCCACGAAGACCCAGTACTTC. The encoded protein is CASSWRRGSTKTQYF.

The chain joins TRBV12-3 or TRBV12-4 to TRBJ2-5; either TRBD1 or TRBD2 may fit D (5 bases each). The CDR3 is 14 residues long. V dropped 5 bases and J dropped 11 bases, with 21 bases sitting between them. CDR3 sequence reads: CASSVEGPFNEQYF. DNA for the CDR3: TGTGCCAGCAGTGTAGAGGGGCCGTTCAATGAGCAGTACTTC.

V and J are TRBV21-1 and TRBJ1-5; TRBD1 reflects the table's D call only, with no check against the DNA. TRBV21-1 is described as a pseudogene. CDR3 length: 19 amino acids. CDR3 coding DNA: TGTGCCAGCAGCAAAGAGGGGGCCACAGGGGGCGGGTGGAATCAGCCCCAGCATTTT. Translated: CASSKEGATGGGWNQPQHF.

The sample holds a few counts of this clonotype. The J gene is TRBJ2-5, the V gene TRBV10-1, with D unresolved. The J call is doubtful: the DNA matches TRBJ2-7 better. Germline V gene lookup returns CDR1 WNHNN and CDR2 SYGVQD (reference sequence). This CDR3 is built from 15 residues. CDR3 residues: CASSERTDGTYEQYF. The CDR3 DNA follows: TGCGCCAGCAGTGAGAGGACCGATGGGACCTACGAGCAGTACTTC.

J is TRBJ1-5 and V is TRBV6-5; D call uncertain. Trimming removed 2 bases from V and 0 bases from J, with 20 bases in between. The germline CDR1 and CDR2 sequences are MNHEY and SVGAGI. CDR3 length: 19 residues. CDR3 loop: CASSYVTDPGVYSNQPQHF. In DNA, the CDR3 is TGTGCCAGCAGTTACGTTACAGATCCCGGGGTCTATAGCAATCAGCCCCAGCATTTT.

V is TRBV7-9 and J is TRBJ2-1, with 7 bases lining up with TRBD2. With 2 bases clipped from V and 4 bases from J, the junction kept 11 bases outside the gene matches. Germline V gene lookup returns CDR1 SEHNR and CDR2 FQNEAQ (reference sequence). The CDR3 consists of 17 residues. CDR3: CASSLPRDYPGYNEQFF. The CDR3 DNA is TGTGCCAGCAGCTTACCCAGGGACTATCCCGGTTACAATGAGCAGTTCTTC.

This clonotype came up once. This chain joins TRBV11-2 and TRBJ2-1; D is possibly TRBD2 (6 bases). V was trimmed by 7 bases and J by 15 bases, leaving 19 bases between them. Looked up from germline, CDR1 is SGHAT and CDR2 is FQNNGV. The CDR3 is made up of 12 amino acids. CDR3 amino acids: CASNGPGLLAFF. The CDR3 DNA follows: TGTGCCAGCAACGGCCCCGGACTATTAGCGTTCTTC.

CDR3 region: CASSFRGTSGGNEQFF. For the CDR3, the DNA is TGCGCCAGCAGCTTTCGGGGGACTAGCGGGGGGAATGAGCAGTTCTTC. The chain recombines TRBV5-1 with TRBJ2-1; 15 bases fit TRBD2. V shed 2 bases and J 7 bases; nucleotides not matched to a gene: 4. Germline CDR1 reads SGHRS; CDR2 reads YFSETQ. This CDR3 contains 16 residues.

This clonotype was observed a few times. The gene calls are TRBV10-3 and TRBJ2-5; TRBD1 is a possible D gene (5 bases). The end of the DNA fits TRBJ2-7 better, so the J call may be wrong. Germline V gives CDR1 ENHRY, CDR2 SYGVKD. The CDR3 sequence is 15 residues long. CDR3: CAISPSRADPYEQYF. For the CDR3, the DNA is TGTGCCATCAGTCCTTCCAGGGCCGATCCTTACGAGCAGTACTTC.

V and J are TRBV5-6 and TRBJ2-3; a weak D match, TRBD2 (5 bases). Per the germline V gene, CDR1 is SGHDT and CDR2 is YYEEEE. The germline V and J ends were trimmed by 1 base and 10 bases, with 16 bases remaining between them. The CDR3 covers 14 residues. Written as DNA, the CDR3 is TGTGCCAGCAGCTTGCGTGACTTCGGGGATGCGCAGTATTTT. This encodes CASSLRDFGDAQYF.

The J gene is TRBJ2-6, the V gene TRBV4-1; the D gene is possibly TRBD2 (5 bases). The CDR3 covers 18 residues. Germline CDR1 is MGHRA and CDR2 is YSYEKL. Trimming removed 1 base from V and 2 bases from J, with 15 bases in between. The CDR3 DNA reads TGCGCCAGCAGCCAAGTCCCAGAGGGAAGCGCTGGGGCCAACGTCCTGACTTTC. It is translated as CASSQVPEGSAGANVLTF.

The gene calls are TRBV7-2 and TRBJ2-1; TRBD2 aligns across 12 bases. V was clipped by 5 bases and J by 0 bases; unmatched bases: 17. Looked up from germline, CDR1 is SGHTA and CDR2 is FQGNSA. The CDR3 is 21 residues long. The CDR3 sequence is CASSLRTTSGSLRSSYNEQFF. CDR3 DNA: TGTGCCAGCAGCCTGCGCACGACTAGCGGGAGCCTTCGTAGCTCCTACAATGAGCAGTTCTTC. The variable domain in full, completed from reference TRBV7-2 and TRBJ2-1, reads GAGVSQSPSNKVTEKGKDVELRCDPISGHTALYWYRQSLGQGLEFLIYFQGNSAPDKSGLPSDRFSAERTGGSVSTLTIQRTQQEDSAVYLCASSLRTTSGSLRSSYNEQFFGPGTRLTVL.

In regard to this clonotype: At one of its ends the junction is not consistent with the germline gene, which may arise from a read error. The V call is TRBV4-1, the J call TRBJ1-6; D possibly corresponds to TRBD1 (6 bases). This CDR3 is built from 16 residues. CDR1 is MGHRA and CDR2 is YSYEKL in the germline V gene. CDR3 residues: CASSQATRGLNSPLHF. CDR3 sequence (DNA): TGTGCCAGCAGCCAGGCAACACGGGGGCTAAATTCACCCCTCCACTTT.

This chain connects TRBV5-1 to TRBJ2-2; possibly TRBD2 for D (5 bases). Germline V lookup: CDR1 SGHRS, CDR2 YFSETQ. Trimming took off 4 bases at V and 5 bases at J, with 15 bases between the two ends. This CDR3 contains 15 residues. The CDR3 sequence: CASSPIPGETGELFF. For the CDR3, the DNA is TGCGCCAGCAGCCCGATCCCCGGGGAGACCGGGGAGCTGTTTTTT.